A selection of T cell receptor beta chains follows, all from one sample in a study of blood T cell repertoires in COVID-19. Clones were read by immunoSEQ multiplex PCR, and TCRdb kept only the in-frame ones, dropping some. The sample holds 140,000 to 150,000 clones; around 90% are singletons and the top ten take roughly 1.6%. The sample taken for sequencing was peripheral blood. The receptors come from a human donor in a cohort sampled during active COVID-19. Both conserved end residues are part of each CDR3. The D gene is left open where the match is weak. Only part of the rows carry a size: once, few, many, or a class if the clone is expanded.

TRBD1	TRBJ2-7	TRBV10-3	NA	CAISESRQGASYEQYF	TGTGCCATCAGTGAGTCGCGGCAGGGGGCCTCCTACGAGCAGTACTTC
NA	TRBJ2-3	TRBV10-2	NA	CASSDWGGGARDTQYF	TGCGCCAGCAGTGACTGGGGAGGGGGGGCGAGGGATACGCAGTATTTT
NA	TRBJ2-3	TRBV5-1	NA	CASSLARDTDTQYF	TGCGCCAGCAGCTTGGCCAGGGACACAGATACGCAGTATTTT
TRBD1	TRBJ1-1	TRBV5-5	NA	CASSLSGTGGALNTEAFF	TGTGCCAGCAGCTTGTCCGGGACAGGGGGCGCGTTGAACACTGAAGCTTTCTTT
NA	TRBJ1-5	TRBV4-2	few	CASSQDSGGHQPQHF	TGTGCCAGCAGCCAAGATTCGGGGGGTCATCAGCCCCAGCATTTT
NA	TRBJ1-2	TRBV7-9	NA	CASSLGQNYGYTF	TGTGCCAGCAGCTTAGGACAGAACTATGGCTACACCTTC
TRBD2	TRBJ2-1	TRBV4-2	NA	CASSPQRGGSYNEQFF	TGTGCCAGCAGCCCCCAGCGGGGGGGCTCCTACAATGAGCAGTTCTTC
TRBD1	TRBJ2-3	TRBV5-1	few	CASSLAGQGASRDTQYF	TGCGCCAGCAGCTTGGCGGGACAGGGGGCGTCCAGAGATACGCAGTATTTT
NA	TRBJ2-5	TRBV5-4	NA	CASSSWTAQETQYF	TGTGCCAGCAGCTCTTGGACAGCACAAGAGACCCAGTACTTC
NA	TRBJ1-1	TRBV7-2	many	CASSGRNTEAFF	TGTGCCAGCAGCGGCAGGAACACTGAAGCTTTCTTT
NA	TRBJ2-5	TRBV7-2	NA	CASSANTGTGETQYF	TGTGCCAGCAGCGCAAACACAGGGACGGGGGAGACCCAGTACTTC
NA	TRBJ2-7	TRBV6-5	NA	CASSPLVGLTYEQYF	TGTGCCAGCAGCCCCCTCGTCGGACTCACCTACGAGCAGTACTTC
NA	TRBJ2-3	TRBV25-1	NA	CASSLTGVRTDTQYF	TGTGCCAGCAGTCTAACCGGGGTGCGCACAGATACGCAGTATTTT
NA	TRBJ1-4	TRBV6-6	once	CASSSSTGADEKLFF	NA
NA	TRBJ1-1	TRBV28	NA	CASSFEDKGAFF	TGTGCCAGCAGTTTTGAGGACAAGGGAGCTTTCTTT
TRBD1	TRBJ1-6	TRBV2	NA	CASSTTGDSYNSPLHF	TGTGCCAGCAGTACGACAGGGGACTCCTATAATTCACCCCTCCACTTT